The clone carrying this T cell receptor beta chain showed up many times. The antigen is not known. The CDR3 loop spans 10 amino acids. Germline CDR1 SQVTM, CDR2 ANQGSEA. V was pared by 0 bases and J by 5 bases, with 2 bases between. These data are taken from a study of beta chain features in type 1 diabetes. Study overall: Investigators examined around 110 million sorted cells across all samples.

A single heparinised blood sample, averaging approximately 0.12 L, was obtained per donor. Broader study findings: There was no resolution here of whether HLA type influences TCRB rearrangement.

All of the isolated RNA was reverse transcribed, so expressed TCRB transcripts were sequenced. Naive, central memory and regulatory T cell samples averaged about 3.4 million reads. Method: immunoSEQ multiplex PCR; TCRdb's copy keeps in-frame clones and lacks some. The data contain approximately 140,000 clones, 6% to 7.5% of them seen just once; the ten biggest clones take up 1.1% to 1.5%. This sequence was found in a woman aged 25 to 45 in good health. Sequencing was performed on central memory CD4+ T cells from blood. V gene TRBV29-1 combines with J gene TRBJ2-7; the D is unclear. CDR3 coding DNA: TGCAGCGTTGAAGACAACGAGCAGTACTTC. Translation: CSVEDNEQYF.